Below are 3 T cell receptor beta chains sequenced from a single sample in a study of T cell responses to AZD1222 COVID-19 vaccine. Sequenced by immunoSEQ multiplex PCR; TCRdb stores in-frame clones only, minus some. Among about 140,000 clones listed, around 92% were seen once. The specimen comprised peripheral blood, sampled 28 days after the second AZD1222 dose. The source of these receptors is an adult who received the AZD1222 COVID-19 vaccine.

The chain's CDR3 is CASRLWTNEKLFF. CDR3 sequence (DNA): TGTGCCAGCAGGTTGTGGACTAATGAAAAACTGTTTTTT. V usage is TRBV28 and J usage is TRBJ1-4; no clear D gene. V lost 6 bases and J 2 bases, leaving 7 bases between the germline ends. The V gene's germline CDR1 is MDHEN and CDR2 SYDVKM. The CDR3 length is 13 residues.

The rearrangement links TRBV4-3 to TRBJ2-1, with a weak D call TRBD2 (5 bases). The germline V and J ends were trimmed by 0 bases and 10 bases, with 10 bases remaining between them. The CDR3 runs 13 residues. Per germline, CDR1 LGHNA and CDR2 YSLEER. The CDR3 region is CASSQEGWEEQFF. The DNA for the CDR3 is TGCGCCAGCAGCCAAGAGGGGTGGGAGGAGCAGTTCTTC.

The chain links TRBV6-5 to TRBJ1-3, with TRBD1 matching over 7 bases. The CDR3 extends over 14 amino acids. After removal of 4 bases from V and 0 bases from J, the junction contained 0 bases not matched to a gene. CDR1 is MNHEY and CDR2 is SVGAGI in the germline V gene. Written as DNA, the CDR3 is TGTGCCAGCAGTTGGGACAGCTCTGGAAACACCATATATTTT. This encodes CASSWDSSGNTIYF.